This T cell receptor beta chain was sequenced during a study of blood T cell repertoires in COVID-19. About the study: Some COVID-19 samples were acute and others convalescent; all came from the United States, Italy and Spain. T cells, B-cell-depleted T cells, or PBMCs supplied cDNA or gDNA.

The CDR3 is made up of 15 amino acids. CDR1 is MGHRA, CDR2 YSYEKL, per germline. Trimming took off 4 bases at V and 2 bases at J, with 14 bases between the two ends. Per the original methods: Estimation of nucleated cell counts was performed using reference gene primer amplification. TCRdb's copy holds only in-frame clones and misses some; the assay was immunoSEQ multiplex PCR. Clone size and V and J calls were adopted from that table, with D and trimming inferred from the DNA. The sample includes 52,000 or so clones, approximately 80% seen only once; the top ten take more than 20%. The source of this sequence is a man over 45 with active or convalescent COVID-19. Source material: peripheral blood. The chain employs TRBV4-1 and TRBJ1-1, with D possibly matching TRBD1 (5 bases). Here the CDR3 DNA reads TGCGCCAGCAGCCCGAGACAGAGACCAAACACTGAAGCTTTCTTT. Encoded protein: CASSPRQRPNTEAFF.